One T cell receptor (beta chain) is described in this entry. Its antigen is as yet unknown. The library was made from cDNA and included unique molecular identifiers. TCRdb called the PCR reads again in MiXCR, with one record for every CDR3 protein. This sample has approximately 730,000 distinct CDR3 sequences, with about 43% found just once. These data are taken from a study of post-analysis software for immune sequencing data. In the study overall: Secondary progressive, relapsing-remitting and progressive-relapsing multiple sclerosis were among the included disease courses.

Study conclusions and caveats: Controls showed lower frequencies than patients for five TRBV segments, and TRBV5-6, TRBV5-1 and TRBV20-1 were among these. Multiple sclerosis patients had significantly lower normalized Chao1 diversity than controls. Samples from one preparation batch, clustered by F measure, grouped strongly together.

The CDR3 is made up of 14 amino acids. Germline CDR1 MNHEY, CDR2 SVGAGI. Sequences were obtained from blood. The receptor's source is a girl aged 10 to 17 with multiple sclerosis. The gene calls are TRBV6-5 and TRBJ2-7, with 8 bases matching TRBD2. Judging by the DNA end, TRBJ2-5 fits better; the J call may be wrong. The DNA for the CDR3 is TGTGCCAGCACCTCAAGCGGGAGAGGGGAGACCCAGTACTTC. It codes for CASTSSGRGETQYF.